This TCR beta chain was retrieved from a study of CD8 T cells in ankylosing spondylitis. This clonotype was observed many times. As yet, its antigen is unknown. It was by quantitative 5'-RACE with molecular barcodes that TCR beta libraries were made. TCRdb re-analysed the 5' RACE reads in MiXCR, keeping a single row per CDR3 protein. The repertoire holds roughly 69,000 distinct CDR3 sequences, roughly 5.3% seen once, with 2% to 2.5% in the top ten. The CDR3 covers 13 residues. The germline CDR1 and CDR2 sequences are LNHDA and SQIVND (reference sequence). Between the trimmed V and J ends, which lost 3 bases and 4 bases, there was a span of 10 bases. General study points: Relatively scarce in peripheral blood, disease-linked clones were CD8+. There was reportedly significant enrichment of clones that were disease-linked in matched ankylosing spondylitis synovial fluid.

Input material: blood, either unsorted or a sorted T cell fraction (not recorded which). The rearrangement uses TRBV19 and TRBJ2-7; TRBD1 or TRBD2 may be the D gene (5 bases each). The receptor was isolated from a male donor with ankylosing spondylitis or in good health (not recorded which). The CDR3 region has the DNA TGTGCCAGTAGTATCCCGGGACCTTACGAGCAGTACTTC. It is translated as CASSIPGPYEQYF.